This TCR beta chain came from a study of post-analysis software for immune sequencing data. Study background: The patients showed relapsing-remitting, secondary progressive and progressive-relapsing multiple sclerosis courses.

Regarding the study as a whole: Controls showed lower frequencies than patients for roughly five TRBV segments, and TRBV5-6, TRBV5-1 and TRBV20-1 were among these. Diversity measured as normalized Chao1 was significantly lower in multiple sclerosis patients than in controls.

Concerning this clonotype itself: What it recognizes is unknown.

Unique molecular identifiers had been added to the TCR beta cDNA libraries. The T cell input of about 0.95 to 11 million gave roughly 460,000 cDNA molecules. Each CDR3 protein gets one entry after TCRdb re-called the PCR reads with MiXCR. The sample lists roughly 800,000 distinct CDR3 sequences; more than 45% were seen once. The V gene's germline CDR1 is MNHEY and CDR2 SMNVEV (reference sequence). The length of the CDR3 is 14 residues. The J segment lost 12 bases and the V segment lost 6 bases, leaving 9 bases of the junction unmatched. Sequencing used blood. The chain uses TRBV27 and TRBJ2-1, with 12 bases aligning to TRBD1. The TCR was taken from a girl aged 10 to 17 with multiple sclerosis. CDR3 in amino acids: CASSMMGTGGAQFF. The CDR3 coding sequence is TGTGCCAGCAGCATGATGGGGACAGGGGGCGCGCAGTTCTTC.